A selection of T cell receptor beta chains follows, all from one sample in a study of cytomegalovirus exposure and HLA in healthy donors. The method was immunoSEQ multiplex PCR; TCRdb's version includes in-frame clones alone and lacks a portion of them. The sample contains more than 60,000 clones, around four fifths of which appear only once. Sequencing input: PBMCs. These receptors all come from a male donor in good health and CMV-seropositive. CDR3s include the opening cysteine and the closing phenylalanine or tryptophan. Each record gives: CDR3 protein, J gene, V gene, D gene, clone size. D genes are given only for firm matches. Size tells how often a clone was seen (once, few, many) or the class of an expanded clone, and some rows leave it out.

CDR3 protein: CASSLVGGEVNQPQHF; J gene: TRBJ1-5; V gene: TRBV7-2; D gene: .; clone size: once
CDR3 protein: CASSSRDSAFETQYF; J gene: TRBJ2-5; V gene: TRBV13; D gene: TRBD1; clone size: .
CDR3 protein: CASREDTGAGGPNYGYTF; J gene: TRBJ1-2; V gene: TRBV7-7; D gene: TRBD1; clone size: .
CDR3 protein: CASSYGLAASSYNEQFF; J gene: TRBJ2-1; V gene: TRBV5-1; D gene: TRBD2; clone size: .
CDR3 protein: CASSLGMENEQFF; J gene: TRBJ2-1; V gene: TRBV5-4; D gene: .; clone size: .
CDR3 protein: CASSLAGGQPQHF; J gene: TRBJ1-5; V gene: TRBV7-2; D gene: .; clone size: .
CDR3 protein: CASSKVRQGVSEAFF; J gene: TRBJ1-1; V gene: TRBV9; D gene: TRBD1; clone size: .
CDR3 protein: CASRDPRASIYEQYF; J gene: TRBJ2-7; V gene: TRBV2; D gene: .; clone size: .
CDR3 protein: CASSLTRGMNEKLFF; J gene: TRBJ1-4; V gene: TRBV27; D gene: .; clone size: .
CDR3 protein: CASSNYQTGDSQPQHF; J gene: TRBJ1-5; V gene: TRBV6-5; D gene: TRBD1; clone size: .
CDR3 protein: CASSEGQGQDYGYTF; J gene: TRBJ1-2; V gene: TRBV2; D gene: .; clone size: few
CDR3 protein: CASSQRWLAGGPSTDTQYF; J gene: TRBJ2-3; V gene: TRBV4-3; D gene: TRBD2; clone size: once
CDR3 protein: CASSLFQGDEQYF; J gene: TRBJ2-7; V gene: TRBV13; D gene: .; clone size: .
CDR3 protein: CASSVIGNEQYF; J gene: TRBJ2-7; V gene: TRBV5-1; D gene: .; clone size: .
CDR3 protein: CAGNLDSQYEQYF; J gene: TRBJ2-7; V gene: TRBV5-1; D gene: .; clone size: .
CDR3 protein: CASSSRGLSGNTIYF; J gene: TRBJ1-3; V gene: TRBV27; D gene: TRBD1; clone size: .
CDR3 protein: CASSVAGGGQPQHF; J gene: TRBJ1-5; V gene: TRBV2; D gene: TRBD1; clone size: .
CDR3 protein: CASSATTGTQTYGYTF; J gene: TRBJ1-2; V gene: TRBV9; D gene: TRBD1; clone size: .
CDR3 protein: CASSGGAGRSYEQYF; J gene: TRBJ2-7; V gene: TRBV7-9; D gene: .; clone size: .
CDR3 protein: CASSTGEADTQYF; J gene: TRBJ2-3; V gene: TRBV10-1; D gene: .; clone size: once
CDR3 protein: CAWSVSRVDQPQHF; J gene: TRBJ1-5; V gene: TRBV30; D gene: .; clone size: .
CDR3 protein: CASSDTYEQYF; J gene: TRBJ2-7; V gene: TRBV6-5; D gene: .; clone size: .
CDR3 protein: CASSQEPGQGGDTQYF; J gene: TRBJ2-3; V gene: TRBV4-3; D gene: TRBD1; clone size: .
CDR3 protein: CASSRGYSPLHF; J gene: TRBJ1-6; V gene: TRBV7-9; D gene: .; clone size: .
CDR3 protein: CASSHTGNYGYTF; J gene: TRBJ1-2; V gene: TRBV7-8; D gene: .; clone size: .
CDR3 protein: CASSQGAPPHEQYF; J gene: .; V gene: TRBV4-2; D gene: .; clone size: .
CDR3 protein: CASSRRTGLTDTQYF; J gene: TRBJ2-3; V gene: TRBV6-5; D gene: TRBD1; clone size: .